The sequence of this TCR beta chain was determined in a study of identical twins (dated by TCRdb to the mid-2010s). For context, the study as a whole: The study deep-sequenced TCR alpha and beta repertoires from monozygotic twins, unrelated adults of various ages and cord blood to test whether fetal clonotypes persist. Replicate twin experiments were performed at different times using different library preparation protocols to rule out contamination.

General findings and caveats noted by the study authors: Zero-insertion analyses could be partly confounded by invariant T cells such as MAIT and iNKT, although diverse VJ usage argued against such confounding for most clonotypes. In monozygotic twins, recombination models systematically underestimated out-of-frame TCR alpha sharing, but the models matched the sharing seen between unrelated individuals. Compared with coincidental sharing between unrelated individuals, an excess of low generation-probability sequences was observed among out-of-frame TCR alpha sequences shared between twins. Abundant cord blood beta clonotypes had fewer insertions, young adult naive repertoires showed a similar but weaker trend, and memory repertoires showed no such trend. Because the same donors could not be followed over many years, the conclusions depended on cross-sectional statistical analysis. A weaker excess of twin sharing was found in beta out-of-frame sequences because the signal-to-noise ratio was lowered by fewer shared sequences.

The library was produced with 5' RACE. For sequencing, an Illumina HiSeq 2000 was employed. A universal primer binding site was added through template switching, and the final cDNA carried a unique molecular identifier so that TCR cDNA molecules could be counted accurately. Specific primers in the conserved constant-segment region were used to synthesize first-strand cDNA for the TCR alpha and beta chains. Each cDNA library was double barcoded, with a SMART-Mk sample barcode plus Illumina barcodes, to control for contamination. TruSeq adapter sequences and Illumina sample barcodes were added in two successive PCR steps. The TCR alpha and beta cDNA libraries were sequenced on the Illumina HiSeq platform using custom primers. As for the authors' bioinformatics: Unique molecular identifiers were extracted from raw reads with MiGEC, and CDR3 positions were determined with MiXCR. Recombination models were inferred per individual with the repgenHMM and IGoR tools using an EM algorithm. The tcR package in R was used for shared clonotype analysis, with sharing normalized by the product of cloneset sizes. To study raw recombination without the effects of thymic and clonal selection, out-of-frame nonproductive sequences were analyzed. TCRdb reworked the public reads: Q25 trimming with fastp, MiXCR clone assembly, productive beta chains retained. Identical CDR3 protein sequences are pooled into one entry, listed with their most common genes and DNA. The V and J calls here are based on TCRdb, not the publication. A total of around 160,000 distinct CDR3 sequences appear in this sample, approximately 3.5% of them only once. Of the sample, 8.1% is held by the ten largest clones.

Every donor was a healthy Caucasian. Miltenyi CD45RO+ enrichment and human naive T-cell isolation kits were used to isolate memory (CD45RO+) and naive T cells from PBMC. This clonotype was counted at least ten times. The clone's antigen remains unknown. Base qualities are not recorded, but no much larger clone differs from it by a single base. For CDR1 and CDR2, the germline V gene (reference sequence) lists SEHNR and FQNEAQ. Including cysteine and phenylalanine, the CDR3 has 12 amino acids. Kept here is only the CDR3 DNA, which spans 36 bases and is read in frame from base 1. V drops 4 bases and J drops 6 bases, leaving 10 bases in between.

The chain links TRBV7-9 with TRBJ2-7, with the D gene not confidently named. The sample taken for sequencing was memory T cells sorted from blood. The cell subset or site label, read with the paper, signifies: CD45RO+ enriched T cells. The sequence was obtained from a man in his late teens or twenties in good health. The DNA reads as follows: TGTGCCAGCAGCTCCCTGTCTGTCGAGCAGTACTTC. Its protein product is CASSSLSVEQYF.